These T cell receptor beta chains were read from a single sample in a study of OX40 agonist ivuxolimab in advanced cancers. TCRdb keeps only in-frame clones here, not all; method: immunoSEQ multiplex PCR. The sample holds fewer than 200,000 clones, around 94% seen once. The sequencing used CD4+ or CD8+ T cells sorted from blood, collected in a trial of the OX40 agonist ivuxolimab. These receptors all stem from an adult with an advanced solid tumor such as melanoma, head and neck, liver or kidney cancer. Both conserved end residues are part of each CDR3. A D gene is named only where the DNA matches it firmly. Some rows have no size entry. The others give once, few or many, or a class for an expanded clone.

V,J,size,D,CDR3,DNA
TRBV6-5,TRBJ1-6,NA,NA,CASSYDGSNNSPLHF,TGTGCCAGCAGTTACGATGGTTCCAACAATTCACCCCTCCACTTT
TRBV5-1,TRBJ1-5,NA,TRBD1,CASRGGSNQPQHF,TGCGCCAGCAGAGGGGGCAGCAATCAGCCCCAGCATTTT
TRBV7-8,TRBJ2-1,NA,NA,CASSSKATNEQFF,TGTGCCAGCAGCTCCAAGGCGACCAATGAGCAGTTCTTC
TRBV15,TRBJ2-1,once,TRBD1,CATRSQGESGNEQFF,TGTGCCACCAGGTCTCAGGGGGAATCTGGCAATGAGCAGTTCTTC
TRBV2,TRBJ1-1,NA,TRBD1,CASSRQGMGNTEAFF,TGTGCCAGCAGTAGACAGGGGATGGGGAACACTGAAGCTTTCTTT
TRBV4-3,TRBJ2-7,NA,TRBD1,CASSQDWQGALDEQYF,TGCGCCAGCAGCCAAGATTGGCAGGGGGCCCTCGACGAGCAGTACTTC
TRBV7-3,TRBJ2-1,NA,TRBD1,CASSLDRDSYNEQFF,TGTGCCAGCAGCTTAGACCGGGACAGCTACAATGAGCAGTTCTTC
TRBV25-1,TRBJ1-1,NA,TRBD1,CASSPRGPDTEAFF,TGTGCCAGCAGTCCGAGGGGGCCGGACACTGAAGCTTTCTTT
TRBV5-8,TRBJ2-5,NA,TRBD1,CASSLHLGTGVETQYF,TGTGCCAGCAGCTTGCATCTAGGGACAGGGGTTGAGACCCAGTACTTC
TRBV19,TRBJ2-3,NA,TRBD2,CASSLGTSGGRDTQYF,TGTGCCAGTAGCCTTGGGACTAGCGGGGGAAGGGATACGCAGTATTTT
TRBV5-1,TRBJ1-1,NA,TRBD1,CASSPPTGVNTEAFF,TGCGCCAGCAGCCCTCCGACAGGGGTGAACACTGAAGCTTTCTTT
TRBV11-2,TRBJ1-2,NA,NA,CASSLNYGYTF,TGTGCCAGCAGCTTGAACTATGGCTACACCTTC
TRBV18,TRBJ2-7,NA,TRBD1,CASSPGQGPNYEQYF,TGTGCCAGCTCACCGGGACAGGGCCCTAACTACGAGCAGTACTTC
TRBV7-2,TRBJ1-5,NA,NA,CASTNRGGLNQPQHF,TGTGCCAGCACTAACCGGGGGGGGCTGAATCAGCCCCAGCATTTT
TRBV5-4,TRBJ2-3,NA,NA,CASTSFLGPDTQYF,TGTGCCAGCACCTCGTTTTTGGGGCCAGATACGCAGTATTTT
TRBV18,TRBJ1-4,NA,NA,CASSPRTGRAGTNEKLFF,TGTGCCAGCTCACCACGAACAGGGCGCGCGGGCACTAATGAAAAACTGTTTTTT
TRBV5-5,TRBJ2-7,NA,NA,CASSFLPGKGREQYF,TGTGCCAGCAGCTTCCTACCAGGGAAAGGGCGTGAGCAGTACTTC
TRBV7-9,TRBJ1-1,NA,NA,CASSFSASGNTEAFF,TGTGCCAGCAGCTTCTCCGCCTCGGGCAACACTGAAGCTTTCTTT
TRBV5-1,TRBJ2-5,NA,NA,CASSQGLYQETQYF,TGCGCCAGCAGTCAAGGACTATACCAAGAGACCCAGTACTTC
TRBV2,TRBJ2-7,NA,NA,CASSELVGMGEQYF,TGTGCCAGCAGTGAATTGGTCGGTATGGGCGAGCAGTACTTC
TRBV28,TRBJ2-7,NA,TRBD1,CASRPPGQGYEQYF,TGTGCCAGCAGGCCCCCGGGACAGGGCTACGAGCAGTACTTC
TRBV4-2,TRBJ2-7,few,NA,CASSQDDGTPYYEQYF,TGTGCCAGCAGCCAAGATGACGGGACACCCTACTACGAGCAGTACTTC
TRBV19,TRBJ1-1,few,TRBD1,CASRKQGLNTEAFF,TGTGCCAGTAGGAAACAGGGGCTGAACACTGAAGCTTTCTTT
TRBV28,TRBJ2-7,once,NA,CASSLMGSGRFYEQYF,TGTGCCAGCAGTTTGATGGGGAGCGGGCGGTTCTACGAGCAGTACTTC
TRBV7-2,TRBJ2-5,NA,TRBD2,CASRQTGGHETQYF,TGTGCCAGCAGACAGACGGGGGGGCATGAGACCCAGTACTTC
TRBV7-8,TRBJ2-7,NA,TRBD1,CASTRDRGLYEQYF,TGTGCCAGCACCCGGGACAGGGGGCTCTACGAGCAGTACTTC
TRBV7-3,TRBJ2-3,NA,TRBD2,CASSNGSGSIPDTQYF,TGTGCCAGCAGTAACGGTAGCGGGAGTATTCCAGATACGCAGTATTTT
TRBV9,TRBJ1-1,NA,NA,CASSVEAVRTEAFF,TGTGCCAGCAGCGTCGAGGCCGTAAGGACTGAAGCTTTCTTT
TRBV10-3,TRBJ2-7,NA,NA,CAIRTGTSYEQYF,TGTGCCATCAGGACGGGGACCTCCTACGAGCAGTACTTC
TRBV7-9,TRBJ2-5,NA,NA,CASASRGQQQETQYF,TGTGCCAGCGCCTCCCGGGGGCAACAACAAGAGACCCAGTACTTC
TRBV6-1,TRBJ2-7,NA,NA,CASSESPRTIRYF,TGTGCCAGCAGTGAATCTCCCAGAACGATAAGGTACTTC
TRBV18,TRBJ1-5,few,NA,CASSPPGYSNQPQHF,TGTGCCAGCTCACCGCCGGGATATAGCAATCAGCCCCAGCATTTT
TRBV27,TRBJ2-3,NA,NA,CASSLSNGANTQYF,TGTGCCAGCAGTTTATCAAATGGGGCGAATACGCAGTATTTT
TRBV27,TRBJ2-1,NA,TRBD1,CASSFRQGARLYNEQFF,TGTGCCAGCAGTTTTCGCCAGGGGGCTAGACTCTACAATGAGCAGTTCTTC
TRBV19,TRBJ2-3,NA,NA,CASSQARGSQYF,TGTGCCAGTAGTCAGGCCCGAGGGTCGCAGTATTTT
TRBV7-2,TRBJ1-5,once,TRBD1,CASSFGQGAGQPQHF,TGTGCCAGCAGCTTTGGACAGGGGGCGGGTCAGCCCCAGCATTTT
TRBV6-1,TRBJ2-7,NA,TRBD1,CASSEGEQGIYEQYF,TGTGCCAGCAGTGAGGGGGAACAGGGGATCTACGAGCAGTACTTC
TRBV10-3,TRBJ1-4,NA,NA,CAIRHRVGEKLFF,TGTGCCATCAGACACAGGGTAGGGGAAAAACTGTTTTTT
TRBV19,TRBJ2-7,NA,TRBD2,CASSIRTSGGFYEQYF,TGTGCCAGTAGTATAAGAACTAGCGGGGGGTTCTACGAGCAGTACTTC
TRBV27,TRBJ2-7,NA,TRBD2,CASSFQRGVSWYF,TGTGCCAGCAGTTTCCAGCGGGGGGTCTCGTGGTACTTC
TRBV27,TRBJ2-7,once,TRBD2,CASSTQTSGRGEQYF,TGTGCCAGCAGTACGCAGACTAGCGGGAGGGGCGAGCAGTACTTC
TRBV9,TRBJ2-5,once,NA,CASSRGPASETQYF,TGTGCCAGCAGCCGCGGGCCGGCAAGCGAGACCCAGTACTTC
TRBV5-4,TRBJ1-6,NA,NA,CASSFNRGSSYNSPLHF,TGTGCCAGCAGCTTCAATAGGGGCAGCTCCTATAATTCACCCCTCCACTTT